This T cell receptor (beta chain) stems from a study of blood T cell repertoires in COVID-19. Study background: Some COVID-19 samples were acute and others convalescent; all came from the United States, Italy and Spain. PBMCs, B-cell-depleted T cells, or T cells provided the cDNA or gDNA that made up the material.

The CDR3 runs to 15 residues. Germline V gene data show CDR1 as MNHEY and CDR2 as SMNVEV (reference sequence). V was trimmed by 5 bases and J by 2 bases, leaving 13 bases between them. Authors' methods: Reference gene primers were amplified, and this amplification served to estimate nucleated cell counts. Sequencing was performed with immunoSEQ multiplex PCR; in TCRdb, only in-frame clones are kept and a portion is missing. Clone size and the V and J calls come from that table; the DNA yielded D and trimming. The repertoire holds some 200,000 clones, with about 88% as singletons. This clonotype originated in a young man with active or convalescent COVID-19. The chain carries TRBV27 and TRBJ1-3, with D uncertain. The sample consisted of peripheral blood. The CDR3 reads CASSARRGPGNTIYF. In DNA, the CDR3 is TGTGCCAGCAGTGCCCGGAGAGGGCCTGGAAACACCATATATTTT.